Sequencing of this T cell receptor beta chain was carried out in a study of Ad26.COV2.S vaccination and SARS-CoV-2 variants. Study outcomes and limitations: The TCR breadth and depth analyses may have understated or missed part of the total T cell responses.

This CDR3 is built from 13 residues. Germline CDR1 is SGHDT and CDR2 is YYEEEE. Losses at the gene ends were 3 bases for V and 0 bases for J; bases not matched to a gene: 0. Details on this clone: As yet, its antigen is unknown.

Assay: immunoSEQ multiplex PCR; the TCRdb copy retains only in-frame clones and omits some. In the table there are about 350,000 clones, about 91% of which are singletons. Specimen: peripheral blood, collected after recovery from COVID-19. The V gene is TRBV5-6, the J gene TRBJ2-7, with 7 bases aligning to TRBD1. This sequence originates from a human donor who had recovered from COVID-19. In DNA, the CDR3 is TGTGCCAGCAGCTGGACAGGCTCCTACGAGCAGTACTTC. It codes for CASSWTGSYEQYF.